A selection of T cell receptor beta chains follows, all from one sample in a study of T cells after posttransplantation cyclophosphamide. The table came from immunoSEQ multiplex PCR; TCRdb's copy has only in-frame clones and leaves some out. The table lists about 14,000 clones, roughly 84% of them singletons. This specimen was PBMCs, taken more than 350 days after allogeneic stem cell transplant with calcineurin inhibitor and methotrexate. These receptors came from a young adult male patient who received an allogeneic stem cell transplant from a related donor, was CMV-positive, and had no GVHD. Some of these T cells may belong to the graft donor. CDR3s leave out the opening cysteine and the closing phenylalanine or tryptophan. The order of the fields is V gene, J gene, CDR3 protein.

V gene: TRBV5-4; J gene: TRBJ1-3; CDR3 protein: ASSFQGSGNTIY
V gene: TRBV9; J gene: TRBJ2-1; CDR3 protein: ASSVDGSGGGRDEQF
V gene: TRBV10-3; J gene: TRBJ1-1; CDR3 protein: AISGRGGADTEAF
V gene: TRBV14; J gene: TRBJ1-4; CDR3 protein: ASSQDQTGPKQKLF
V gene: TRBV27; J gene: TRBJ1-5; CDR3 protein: ASSYRGNQPQH
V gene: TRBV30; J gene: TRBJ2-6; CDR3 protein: AWSTGLSGANVLT
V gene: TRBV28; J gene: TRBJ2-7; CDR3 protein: ASSLSGNEQY
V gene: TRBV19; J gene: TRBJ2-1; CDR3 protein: ASSPGLAGGYEQF
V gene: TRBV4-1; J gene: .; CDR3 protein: ASSQRGRTYEQY
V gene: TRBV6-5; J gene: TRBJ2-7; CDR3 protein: ASSLGGAGGYYEQY
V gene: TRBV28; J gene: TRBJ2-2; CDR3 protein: ASSASGYGAGELF
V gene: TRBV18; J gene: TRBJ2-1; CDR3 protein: ASSPQLAGVYSEQF
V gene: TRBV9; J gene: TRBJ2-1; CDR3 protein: ASRSEAGGPSEQF
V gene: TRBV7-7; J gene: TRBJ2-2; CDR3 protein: ASSPSGDTGELF
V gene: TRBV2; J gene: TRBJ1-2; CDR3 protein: ASRVRDYGYT
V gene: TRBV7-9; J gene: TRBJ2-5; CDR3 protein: ASSLNSGTGIRTQY
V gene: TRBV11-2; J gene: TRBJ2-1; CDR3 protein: ASSYGKLAGAYNEQF
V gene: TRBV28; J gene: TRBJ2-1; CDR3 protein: ASSLPQGAGPIGRAYNEQF
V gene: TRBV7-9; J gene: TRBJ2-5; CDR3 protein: ASSSTRTSGEY
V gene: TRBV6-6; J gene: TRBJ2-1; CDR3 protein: ASSYGDKEGEQF
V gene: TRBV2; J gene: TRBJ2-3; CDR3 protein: ASRGLAGPTDTQY
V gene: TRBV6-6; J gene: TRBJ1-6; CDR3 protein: ASSYLRTGDNSPLH
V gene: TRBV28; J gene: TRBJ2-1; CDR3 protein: ASSFGGSGSNEQF
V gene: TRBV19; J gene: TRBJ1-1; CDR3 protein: ASSIEPREEAF